A selection of T cell receptor beta chains follows, all from one sample in a study of T-cell memory formation after mild COVID-19. TCRdb processed the 5' RACE reads anew with MiXCR; each CDR3 protein has one entry. Of over 150,000 distinct CDR3 sequences detected, about 20% appear once; the ten largest clones hold roughly 24%. The sample consisted of PBMCs or a T cell subset sorted from them (not recorded which). Receptor source: an adult woman who had mild COVID-19 (a few samples of this study predate the infection). Cell type and time point are not known. CDR3s include the opening cysteine and the closing phenylalanine or tryptophan.

v_gene: TRBV5-1; CDR3aa: CASSLDGLGQHYGYTF
v_gene: TRBV12-3/TRBV12-4; CDR3aa: CASSLVGLGSYEQYF
v_gene: TRBV5-1; CDR3aa: CASSVVGANTEAFF
v_gene: TRBV20-1; CDR3aa: CSARVSGTYYGYTF
v_gene: TRBV12-3/TRBV12-4; CDR3aa: CASSYGLAGSTGELFF
v_gene: TRBV4-3; CDR3aa: CASSQDPWTSGNYNEQFF
v_gene: TRBV7-3; CDR3aa: CASSTQGEEQYF
v_gene: TRBV7-9; CDR3aa: CASSHSGTSGRSSYNEQFF
v_gene: TRBV13; CDR3aa: CASSTGSFDLTGANVLTF
v_gene: TRBV7-7; CDR3aa: CASSLGPRDRGAGEQYF
v_gene: TRBV13; CDR3aa: CASSSQRDPTGELFF
v_gene: TRBV3-1; CDR3aa: CASSQDDLTDGYTF
v_gene: TRBV7-6; CDR3aa: CASSLGPGEGTYEQYF
v_gene: TRBV7-9; CDR3aa: CASSQARHNEQFF
v_gene: TRBV5-5; CDR3aa: CASSSEDGGYTEAFF
v_gene: TRBV14; CDR3aa: CASSPQTDPNEKLFF
v_gene: TRBV2; CDR3aa: CASHSEFMDYEQYF
v_gene: TRBV7-9; CDR3aa: CASSSNQGFTYNEQFF
v_gene: TRBV2; CDR3aa: CASSEPGLEKLFF
v_gene: TRBV24-1; CDR3aa: CATRTANNEQFF
v_gene: TRBV4-2; CDR3aa: CASSQDLASGAGEQYF
v_gene: TRBV12-3/TRBV12-4; CDR3aa: CASSRTSGRADEQFF
v_gene: TRBV5-1; CDR3aa: CASSAYEAGPPSTNEKLFF
v_gene: TRBV12-3/TRBV12-4; CDR3aa: CASRPGTRHNEQFF
v_gene: TRBV15; CDR3aa: CATSSSGVIADTQYF
v_gene: TRBV7-8; CDR3aa: CASSPSGGEVSNQPQHF
v_gene: TRBV4-2; CDR3aa: CASSQESIYEQYF
v_gene: TRBV5-1; CDR3aa: CASSAGTGYYEQYF
v_gene: TRBV29-1; CDR3aa: CSVEGTGGSGANVLTF